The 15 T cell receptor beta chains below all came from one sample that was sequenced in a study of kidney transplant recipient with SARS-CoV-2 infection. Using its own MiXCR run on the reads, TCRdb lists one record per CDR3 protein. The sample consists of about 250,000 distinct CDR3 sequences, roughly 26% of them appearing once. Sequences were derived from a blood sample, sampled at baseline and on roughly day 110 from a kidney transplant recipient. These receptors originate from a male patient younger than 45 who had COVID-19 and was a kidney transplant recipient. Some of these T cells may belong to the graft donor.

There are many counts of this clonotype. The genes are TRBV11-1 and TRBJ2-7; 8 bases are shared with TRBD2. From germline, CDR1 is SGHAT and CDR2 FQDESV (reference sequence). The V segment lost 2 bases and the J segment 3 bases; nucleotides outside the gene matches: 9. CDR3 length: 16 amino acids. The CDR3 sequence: CASSLQGGTSFYEQYF. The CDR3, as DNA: TGTGCCAGCAGCTTACAAGGCGGGACTAGTTTCTACGAGCAGTACTTC.

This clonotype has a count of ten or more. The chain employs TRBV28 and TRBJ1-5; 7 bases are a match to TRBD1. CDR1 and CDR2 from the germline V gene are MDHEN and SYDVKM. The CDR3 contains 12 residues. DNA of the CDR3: TGTGCGGCAGGGGGGTTGAATCAGCCCCAGCATTTT. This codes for CAAGGLNQPQHF.

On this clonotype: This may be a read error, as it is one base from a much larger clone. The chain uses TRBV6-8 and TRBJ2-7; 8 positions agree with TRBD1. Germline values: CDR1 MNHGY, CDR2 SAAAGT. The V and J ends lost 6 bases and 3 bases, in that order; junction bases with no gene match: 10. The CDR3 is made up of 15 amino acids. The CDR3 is CASSSDQGALYEQYF. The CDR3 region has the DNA TGTGCCAGCAGCTCAGATCAGGGGGCCCTCTACGAGCAGTACTTC.

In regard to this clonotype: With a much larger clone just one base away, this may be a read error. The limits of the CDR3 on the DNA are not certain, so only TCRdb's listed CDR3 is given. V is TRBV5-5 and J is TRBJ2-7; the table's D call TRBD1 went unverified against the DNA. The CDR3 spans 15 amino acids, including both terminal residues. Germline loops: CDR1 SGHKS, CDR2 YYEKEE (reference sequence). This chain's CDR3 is CASSLVMGQPYEQYF.

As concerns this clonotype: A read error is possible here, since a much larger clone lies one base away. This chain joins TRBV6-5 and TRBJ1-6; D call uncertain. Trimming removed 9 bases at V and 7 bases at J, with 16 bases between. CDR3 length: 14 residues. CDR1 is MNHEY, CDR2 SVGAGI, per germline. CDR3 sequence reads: CASSPRAANSPLHF. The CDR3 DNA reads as TGTGCCAGTTCCCCAAGAGCAGCAAATTCACCCCTCCACTTT.

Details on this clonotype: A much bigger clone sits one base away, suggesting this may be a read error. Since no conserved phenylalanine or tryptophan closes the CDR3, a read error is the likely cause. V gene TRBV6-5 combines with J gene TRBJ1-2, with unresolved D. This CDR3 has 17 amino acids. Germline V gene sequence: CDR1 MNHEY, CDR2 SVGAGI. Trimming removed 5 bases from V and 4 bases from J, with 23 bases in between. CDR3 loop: CASSGVYSMRKTYGYTI. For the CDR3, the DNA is TGTGCCAGCAGTGGTGTTTACTCTATGCGAAAGACCTATGGCTACACCATC.

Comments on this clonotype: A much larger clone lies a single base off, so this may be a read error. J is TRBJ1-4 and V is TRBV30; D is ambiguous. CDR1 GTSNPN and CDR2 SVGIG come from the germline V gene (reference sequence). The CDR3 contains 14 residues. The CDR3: CAWSVYRNNEELFF. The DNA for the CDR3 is TGTGCCTGGAGTGTATACCGGAACAATGAAGAACTGTTTTTT.

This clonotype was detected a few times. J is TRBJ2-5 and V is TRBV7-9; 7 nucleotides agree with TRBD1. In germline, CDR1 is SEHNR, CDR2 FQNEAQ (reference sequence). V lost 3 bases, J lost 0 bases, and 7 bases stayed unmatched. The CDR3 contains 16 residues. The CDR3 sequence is CASSLSRQGYQETQYF. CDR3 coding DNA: TGTGCCAGCAGCTTGTCGAGACAGGGTTACCAAGAGACCCAGTACTTC.

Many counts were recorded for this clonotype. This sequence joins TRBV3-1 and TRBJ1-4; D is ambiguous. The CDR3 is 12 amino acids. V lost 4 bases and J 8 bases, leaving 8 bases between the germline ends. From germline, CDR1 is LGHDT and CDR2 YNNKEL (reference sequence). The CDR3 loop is CASSPTSEKLFF. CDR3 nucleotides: TGTGCCAGCAGCCCGACAAGCGAAAAACTGTTTTTT.

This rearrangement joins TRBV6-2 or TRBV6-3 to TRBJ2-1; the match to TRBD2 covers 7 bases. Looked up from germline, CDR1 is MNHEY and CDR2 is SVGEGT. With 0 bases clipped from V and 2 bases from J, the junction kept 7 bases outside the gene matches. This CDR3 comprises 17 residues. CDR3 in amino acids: CASSYSGLESAYNEQFF. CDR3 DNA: TGTGCCAGCAGTTACTCTGGACTAGAGTCAGCCTACAATGAGCAGTTCTTC.

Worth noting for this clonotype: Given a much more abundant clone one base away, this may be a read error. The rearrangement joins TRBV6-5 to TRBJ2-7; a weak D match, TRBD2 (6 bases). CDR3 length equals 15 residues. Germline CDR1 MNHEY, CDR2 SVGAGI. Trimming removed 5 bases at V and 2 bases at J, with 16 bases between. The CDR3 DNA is TGTGCCAGCAGTCCAACTCGGAGGGATCCCTACGAGCAGTACTTC. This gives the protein CASSPTRRDPYEQYF.

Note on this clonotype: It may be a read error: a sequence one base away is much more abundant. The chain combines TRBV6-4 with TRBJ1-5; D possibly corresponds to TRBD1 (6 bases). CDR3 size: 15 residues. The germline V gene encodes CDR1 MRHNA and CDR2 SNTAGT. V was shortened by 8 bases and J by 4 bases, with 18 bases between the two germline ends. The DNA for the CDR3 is TGTGCCAGCGGTCCCGGCCCTCAGGGGAATCAGCCCCAGCATTTT. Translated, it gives CASGPGPQGNQPQHF.

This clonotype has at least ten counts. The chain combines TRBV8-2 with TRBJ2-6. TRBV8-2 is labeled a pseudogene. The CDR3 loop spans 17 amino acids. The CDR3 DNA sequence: TGTGGCAGAGCGATCAGGATAACACAAAGTCGGGCCAACGTCCTGACTTTC. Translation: CGRAIRITQSRANVLTF.

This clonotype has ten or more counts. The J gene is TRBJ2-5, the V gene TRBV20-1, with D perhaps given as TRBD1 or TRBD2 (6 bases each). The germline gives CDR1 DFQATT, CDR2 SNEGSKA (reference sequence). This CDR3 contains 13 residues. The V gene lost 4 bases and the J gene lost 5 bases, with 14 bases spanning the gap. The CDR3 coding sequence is TGCAGTGCTACCCAACTAGGGGGGGAGACCCAGTACTTC. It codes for CSATQLGGETQYF.

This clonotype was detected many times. CDR3 DNA: TGTGCCAGCAGCTTAATGAGGTGGACGAAGCAGTTCTTC. This sequence encodes CASSLMRWTKQFF. The rearrangement links TRBV7-3 to TRBJ2-1; D uncertain. The CDR3 has 13 amino acids. CDR1 and CDR2 from the germline V gene are SGHTA and FQGTGA. V lost 1 base, J lost 11 bases, and 12 bases lay in between.